Listed below are T cell receptor beta chains from one sample, sequenced in a study of cytotoxic CD8 clonotypes in ibrutinib-treated CLL. Data came from immunoSEQ multiplex PCR; TCRdb stores just in-frame clones and leaves some out. Of roughly 130,000 clones in the sample, more than 85% are singletons; the top ten hold 9.5% to 14%. This specimen consisted of PBMCs, obtained after 12 months of ibrutinib treatment. The receptors were gathered from a human donor with chronic lymphocytic leukemia. CDR3s include the opening cysteine and the closing phenylalanine or tryptophan. Each record gives: CDR3 length, J gene, D gene, V gene, clone size, CDR3 DNA, CDR3 protein. A D gene is named only where the DNA matches it firmly. Where a row states a size, it is once, few, many or the class of an expanded clone; other rows omit it.

>13|TRBJ2-1|-|TRBV11-3|-
TGTGCCAGCAGCTTATCCCCCCAGGGCAGGCAGTTCTTC
CASSLSPQGRQFF
>14|TRBJ1-5|TRBD1|TRBV19|-
TGTGCCAGCTCAGGACAGGGAGGCAATCAGCCCCAGCATTTT
CASSGQGGNQPQHF
>15|TRBJ1-3|-|TRBV7-9|-
TGTGCCAGCAGCTCCTCCGGGACAATCGGAAACACCATATATTTT
CASSSSGTIGNTIYF
>15|TRBJ2-7|TRBD2|TRBV5-1|-
TGCGCCAGCAGCACCGGGACTAGCGGGAGATACGAGCAGTACTTC
CASSTGTSGRYEQYF
>13|TRBJ1-3|TRBD1|TRBV30|few
TGTGCCTGGGACGGGACAGGAGGAAACACCATATATTTT
CAWDGTGGNTIYF
>13|TRBJ2-3|-|TRBV7-9|-
TGTGCCAGCAGCTTGAAGTTGGGAAATACGCAGTATTTT
CASSLKLGNTQYF
>11|TRBJ2-5|-|TRBV5-1|-
TGCGCCAGCAGAGTATTTGAGACCCAGTACTTC
CASRVFETQYF
>18|TRBJ2-5|TRBD2|TRBV29-1|-
TGCAGCGGAAGTGGGGGGCTAGCGGGAACGCGGCCCGGGGAGACCCAGTACTTC
CSGSGGLAGTRPGETQYF
>16|TRBJ2-7|-|TRBV11-2|-
TGTGCCAGCAGCTTAGGATCCGGGAGCCACTCCTACGAGCAGTACTTC
CASSLGSGSHSYEQYF
>11|TRBJ1-3|-|TRBV29-1|-
TGCATGGGGGGTAGCGGAAACACCATATATTTT
CMGGSGNTIYF
>12|TRBJ2-5|-|TRBV6-1|-
TGTGCCAGCGGGGACTCTTGGCAGACCCAGTACTTC
CASGDSWQTQYF
>14|TRBJ2-1|-|TRBV7-8|-
TGTGCCAGCCGAGGGGACTGGATCGACAATGAGCAGTTCTTC
CASRGDWIDNEQFF
>11|TRBJ2-5|-|TRBV20-1|-
TGCAGTGCTACGGAGGGGGAGACCCAGTACTTC
CSATEGETQYF
>17|TRBJ2-1|TRBD2|TRBV10-3|-
TGTGCCATCAGTGAACTAGCGGGAGGTATAACTCTTAGTGAGCAGTTCTTC
CAISELAGGITLSEQFF
>15|TRBJ1-5|-|TRBV11-2|-
TGTGCCAGCAGCTTAGACCCCAGGAGCAATCAGCCCCAGCATTTT
CASSLDPRSNQPQHF